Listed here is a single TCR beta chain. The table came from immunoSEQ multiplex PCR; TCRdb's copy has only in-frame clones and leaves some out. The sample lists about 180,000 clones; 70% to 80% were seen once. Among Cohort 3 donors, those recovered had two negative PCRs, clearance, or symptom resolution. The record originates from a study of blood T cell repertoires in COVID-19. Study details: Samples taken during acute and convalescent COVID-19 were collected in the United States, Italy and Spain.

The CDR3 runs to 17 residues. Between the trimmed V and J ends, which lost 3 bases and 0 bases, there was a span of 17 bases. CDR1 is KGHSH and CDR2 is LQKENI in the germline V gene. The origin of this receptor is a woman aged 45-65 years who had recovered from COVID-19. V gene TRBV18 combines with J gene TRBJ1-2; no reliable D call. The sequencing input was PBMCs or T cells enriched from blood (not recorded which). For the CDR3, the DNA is TGTGCCAGCTCACCTAGTGGCGGGAATGGACCTAACTATGGCTACACCTTC. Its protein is CASSPSGGNGPNYGYTF. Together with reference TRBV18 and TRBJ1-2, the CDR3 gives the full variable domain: NAGVMQNPRHLVRRRGQEARLRCSPMKGHSHVYWYRQLPEEGLKFMVYLQKENIIDESGMPKERFSAEFPKEGPSILRIQQVVRGDSAAYFCASSPSGGNGPNYGYTFGSGTRLTVV.